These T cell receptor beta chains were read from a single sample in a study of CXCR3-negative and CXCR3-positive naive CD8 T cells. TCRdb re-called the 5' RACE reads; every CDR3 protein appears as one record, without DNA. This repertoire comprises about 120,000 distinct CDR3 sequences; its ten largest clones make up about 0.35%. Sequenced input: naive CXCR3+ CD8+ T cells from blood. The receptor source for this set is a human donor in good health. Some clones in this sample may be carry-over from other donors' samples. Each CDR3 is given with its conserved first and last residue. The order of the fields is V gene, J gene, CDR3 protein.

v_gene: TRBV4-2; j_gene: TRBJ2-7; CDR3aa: CASSQVVPSGRGNLDEQYF
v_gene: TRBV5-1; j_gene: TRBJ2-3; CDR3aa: CASSLNGRGGTDTQYF
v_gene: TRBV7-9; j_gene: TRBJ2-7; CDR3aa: CASSFSSDKTSYEQYF
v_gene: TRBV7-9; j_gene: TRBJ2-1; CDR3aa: CASSWRSYNEQFF
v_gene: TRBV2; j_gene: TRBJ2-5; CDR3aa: CASSEVGTGVEQETQYF
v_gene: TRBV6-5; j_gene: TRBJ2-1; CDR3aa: CASTPTRLNNEQFF
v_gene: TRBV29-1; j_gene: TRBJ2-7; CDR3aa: CSISGSNEQYF
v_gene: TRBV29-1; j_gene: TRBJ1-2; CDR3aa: CSVNLDRVDYGYTF
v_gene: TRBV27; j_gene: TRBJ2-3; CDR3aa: CASSSLTTDTQYF
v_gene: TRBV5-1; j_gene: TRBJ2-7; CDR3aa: CASSSVNTYEQYF
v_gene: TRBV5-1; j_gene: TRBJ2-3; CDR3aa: CASSLDRAGADTQYF
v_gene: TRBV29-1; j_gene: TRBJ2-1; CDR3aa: CSGYPGTGGIDEQFF
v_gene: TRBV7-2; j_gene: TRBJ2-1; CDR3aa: CASSSELFYNEQFF
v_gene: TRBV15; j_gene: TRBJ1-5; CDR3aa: CATSRPLNPGQMINQPQHF
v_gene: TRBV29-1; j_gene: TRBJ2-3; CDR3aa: CSACLPALPTSGGLVPNTDTQYF
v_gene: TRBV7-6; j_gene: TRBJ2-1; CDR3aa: CASSDRMGNEQFF
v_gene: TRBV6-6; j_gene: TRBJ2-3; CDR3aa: CASSYSMGGGPGTDTQYF
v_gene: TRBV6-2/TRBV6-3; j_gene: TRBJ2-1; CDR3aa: CASSSPGDNEQFF
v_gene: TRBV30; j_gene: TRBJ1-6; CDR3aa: CAWSVLSNSPLHF
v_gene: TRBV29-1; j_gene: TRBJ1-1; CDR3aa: CSVEQGGHTEAFF
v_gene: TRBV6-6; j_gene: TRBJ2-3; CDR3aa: CASTYGKVGLDTQYF
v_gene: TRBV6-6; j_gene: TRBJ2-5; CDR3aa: CASTPRLAGYETQYF
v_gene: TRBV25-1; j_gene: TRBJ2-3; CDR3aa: CASINREENTQYF
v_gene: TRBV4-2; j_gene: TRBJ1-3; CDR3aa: CASSQDPIGGTGNTIYF
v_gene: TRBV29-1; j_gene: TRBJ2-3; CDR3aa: CSVTTGFTDTQYF
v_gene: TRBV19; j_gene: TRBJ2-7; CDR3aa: CASRSSGGPYEQYF
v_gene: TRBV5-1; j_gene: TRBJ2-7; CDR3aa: CASSLQGSALVRSATAYEQYF
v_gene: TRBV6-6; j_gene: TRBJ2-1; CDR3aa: CASSYPGTAYNEQFF
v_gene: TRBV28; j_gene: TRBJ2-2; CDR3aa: CASSLLPGTSTGELFF
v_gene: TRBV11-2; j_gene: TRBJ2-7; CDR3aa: CASSLEGTSGNYEQYF
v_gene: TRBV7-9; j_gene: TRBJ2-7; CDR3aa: CASSFAGGPYEQYF
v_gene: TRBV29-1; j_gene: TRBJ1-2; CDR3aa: CSVEFSQSNNYGYTF
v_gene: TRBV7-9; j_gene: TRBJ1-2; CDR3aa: CASSSEEVQGYGYTF
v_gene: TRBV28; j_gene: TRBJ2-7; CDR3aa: CASSSRWEGAYYEQYF
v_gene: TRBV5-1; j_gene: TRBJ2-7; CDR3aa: CASSLEGQGIYEQYF
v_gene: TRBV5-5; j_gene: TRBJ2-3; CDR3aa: CASSPGTDTQYF
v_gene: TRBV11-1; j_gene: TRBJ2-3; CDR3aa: CASSHSTDVDTQYF
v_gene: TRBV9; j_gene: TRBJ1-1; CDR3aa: CASSPPPGQGTEAFF
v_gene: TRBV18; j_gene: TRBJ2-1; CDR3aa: CASSPINEQFF
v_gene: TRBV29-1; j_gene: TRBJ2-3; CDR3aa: CSVEDQGHTTDTQYF
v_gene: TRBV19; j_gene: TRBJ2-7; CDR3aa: CASQGPYEQYF
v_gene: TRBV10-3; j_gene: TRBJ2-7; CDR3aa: CAISDQGRTYEQYF
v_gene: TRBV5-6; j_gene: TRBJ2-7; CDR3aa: CASSTGSEQYF
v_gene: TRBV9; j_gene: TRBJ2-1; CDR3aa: CASSVARGASFTEQFF
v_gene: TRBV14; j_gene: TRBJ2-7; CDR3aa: CASSWNDYEQYF